The clone carrying this T cell receptor (beta chain) was seen once. The antigen remains undetermined. These data are taken from a study of cytomegalovirus exposure and HLA in healthy donors. Across the study: The 550 to 800 first-cohort repertoires and the approximately 110 validation repertoires shared the same platform, a later analysis reported. Study results and limitations: Most TCR sequences proved rare, with some public TCRs found in many donors.

It was the approximately 130-subject validation cohort, separate from the roughly 700-subject first cohort, to which the donors belonged. Profiled with immunoSEQ multiplex PCR; TCRdb holds only in-frame clones, not every one. The table shows some 80,000 clones, with 90% to 96% occurring only once. The receptor's source is a man between 18 and 29 years old in good health and CMV-seropositive. The sequencing input was PBMCs.

As DNA, the CDR3 is TGTGCCAGCAGTCCCCAAGCCGGGAATTCGCTCCGAGGGCCCCAGCATTTT. Protein product: CASSPQAGNSLRGPQHF. The gene calls are TRBV28 and TRBJ1-5; D remains ambiguous. Trimming shortened V by 5 bases and J by 9 bases, and 26 bases separated the two germline ends. The CDR3 has 17 residues. CDR1 and CDR2 from the germline V gene are MDHEN and SYDVKM.